The 14 T cell receptor beta chains given below trace back to one sample, sequenced in a study of CD8+CD57+ T cells in acquired aplastic anemia (dated by TCRdb to the late 2010s). The listed sequencing device is Illumina HiSeq 2000. Genomic DNA was used as template for profiling of TCR beta VDJ combinations and CDR3 sequences. In TCRdb, the public reads were trimmed at Q25 with fastp and aligned with MiXCR, with productive beta chains retained. Rows are combined by CDR3 protein, so each entry shows the most common genes and DNA. In this sample the table shows 150,000 to 200,000 distinct CDR3 sequences, 55% to 80% of which occur a single time. In total, the top ten clones hold under 50% of the sample. Specimen: sorted CD4+, CD8+, or CD8+CD57+ T cells (not recorded which) from PBMCs. The receptors originated from a human donor in good health.

This clonotype was counted ten times or more. The V gene is TRBV20-1, the J gene TRBJ1-3, with TRBD1 as a possible D gene (6 bases). The CDR3 sequence is 12 residues long. Per the germline V gene, CDR1 is DFQATT and CDR2 is SNEGSKA (reference sequence). V gave up 5 bases and J gave up 4 bases, with 9 bases separating them. The CDR3 sequence is CSAEDRGNTIYF. CDR3 bases: TGCAGTGCTGAAGACAGGGGAAACACCATATATTTT.

Many counts were recorded for this clonotype. The rearrangement links TRBV4-3 to TRBJ2-7, with 7 bases lining up with TRBD2. Unmatched junction bases numbered 4, after V lost 1 base and J lost 1 base. There are 15 residues in the CDR3. Germline V gives CDR1 LGHNA, CDR2 YSLEER. The CDR3 loop reads CASSQASSGSYEQYF. The CDR3 DNA sequence: TGCGCCAGCAGCCAAGCCTCTAGCGGTTCCTACGAGCAGTACTTC.

In its sample, this clonotype was seen a few times. The V call is TRBV2, the J call TRBJ2-7; D gene unclear. V shed 4 bases and J shed 2 bases, with 9 bases lying between them. CDR3 length equals 13 residues. CDR1 and CDR2 (germline): SNHLY, FYNNEI. CDR3 amino acids: CASSVGLPYEQYV. In DNA, the CDR3 is TGTGCCAGCAGTGTAGGGCTTCCCTACGAGCAGTACGTC.

The rearrangement joins TRBV2 to TRBJ1-1; no reliable D call. Trimming took off 3 bases at V and 0 bases at J, with 5 bases between the two ends. The CDR3 loop spans 13 amino acids. Germline loops: CDR1 SNHLY, CDR2 FYNNEI. Written as DNA, the CDR3 is TGTGCCAGCAGTGACGTTCTGAACACTGAAGCTTTCTTT. This gives the protein CASSDVLNTEAFF.

The chain uses TRBV7-2 and TRBJ2-7; 10 positions agree with TRBD2. With 5 bases clipped from V and 5 bases from J, the junction kept 12 bases outside the gene matches. The CDR3 spans 16 residues. Looked up from germline, CDR1 is SGHTA and CDR2 is FQGNSA. The DNA for the CDR3 is TGTGCCAGCAGCATGCGGACTAGCGGAACCTCTGACGAGCAGTACTTC. Its translation: CASSMRTSGTSDEQYF.

This clonotype was recorded a few times. CDR3 sequence (DNA): TGCGCCAGCAGCTTGTTTGAGGGCTCTGGGGCCAACGTCCTGACTTTC. Translating gives CASSLFEGSGANVLTF. This rearrangement joins TRBV5-1 to TRBJ2-6, with D perhaps matching TRBD2 (5 bases). The CDR3 totals 16 residues. CDR1 and CDR2 from the germline V gene are SGHRS and YFSETQ. Trimming cost V 1 base and J 0 bases, with 8 bases left between them. Based on the CDR3 plus reference TRBV5-1 and TRBJ2-6, the full variable domain is KAGVTQTPRYLIKTRGQQVTLSCSPISGHRSVSWYQQTPGQGLQFLFEYFSETQRNKGNFPGRFSGRQFSNSRSEMNVSTLELGDSALYLCASSLFEGSGANVLTFGAGSRLTVL.

There are a few counts of this clonotype. The chain uses TRBV7-9 and TRBJ2-2, with D unclear. CDR1 and CDR2 from the germline V gene are SEHNR and FQNEAQ (reference sequence). This CDR3 spans 15 amino acids. Trimming took off 3 bases at V and 6 bases at J, with 14 bases between the two ends. The CDR3 spells CASSLKGIGSGELFF. The CDR3 nucleotides are TGTGCCAGCAGCTTGAAGGGCATTGGGTCCGGGGAGCTGTTTTTT.

As regards this clonotype: No conserved phenylalanine or tryptophan ends this CDR3, so it is likely a read error. The DNA is left out, because the CDR3 cannot be placed on it with certainty; the CDR3 is given as TCRdb lists it. This CDR3 reads CSARVLRA. The chain combines TRBV20-1 with TRBJ1-1. The germline V gene encodes CDR1 DFQATT and CDR2 SNEGSKA (reference sequence). Inclusive of both ends, the CDR3 amounts to 8 amino acids.

This clonotype was recorded only once. The chain carries TRBV7-3 and TRBJ1-4; no definite D call. The CDR3 contains 17 residues. V lost 5 bases, J lost 7 bases, and 23 bases lay in between. From germline, CDR1 is SGHTA and CDR2 FQGTGA. CDR3 DNA sequence: TGTGCCAGCAGCCGAAGTTCGTGGAGGGCGACGGGTGAAAAACTGTTTTTT. Translating it yields CASSRSSWRATGEKLFF.

At least ten counts were recorded for this clonotype. V gene TRBV2 combines with J gene TRBJ2-3, with TRBD1 matching 10 bases. Germline V CDR1 and CDR2: SNHLY, FYNNEI. The ends lost 4 bases at V and 4 bases at J; junction bases unmatched: 5. CDR3 length: 15 residues. CDR3 in DNA: TGTGCCAGCAGTGCAGGACAGGGGGTCGCAGATACGCAGTATTTT. It translates to CASSAGQGVADTQYF.

This clonotype was counted only a few times. This may come from a read error, since a much larger clone is one base off. The genes are TRBV12-3 or TRBV12-4 and TRBJ2-7, with D uncertain. The CDR3 covers 13 residues. Written as DNA, the CDR3 is TGTGCCAGCAGTTTAAGCTATGCCTACGAGCAGTGCTTC. Protein: CASSLSYAYEQCF.

In this sample, this clonotype turned up a few times. The V call is TRBV12-3 or TRBV12-4, the J call TRBJ2-7; 7 nucleotides match TRBD2. Trimming cost V 5 bases and J 1 base; bases outside gene matches: 11. The CDR3 spans 16 residues. The CDR3 DNA reads TGTGCCAGCAGTCCCCCCGGGGGGACTAAGTCCTACGAGCAGTACTTC. Translation: CASSPPGGTKSYEQYF.

V usage is TRBV20-1 and J usage is TRBJ2-5, with 14 bases lining up with TRBD2. The CDR3 is 18 amino acids. Germline assignment: CDR1 DFQATT and CDR2 SNEGSKA (reference sequence). After removal of 1 base from V and 1 base from J, the junction contained 8 bases not matched to a gene. CDR3 sequence (DNA): TGCAGTGCTAGAGTGAGCGGGACTAGCGGGGGACCCCAAGAGACCCAGTACTTC. It is translated as CSARVSGTSGGPQETQYF.

J is TRBJ2-1 and V is TRBV19; D unresolved. The DNA end lines up better with TRBJ1-2; the J call may be wrong. This CDR3 has 13 amino acids. The germline gives CDR1 LNHDA, CDR2 SQIVND (reference sequence). CDR3 sequence: CASSISAGYGYTF. The CDR3 coding sequence is TGTGCCAGTAGTATCTCGGCGGGGTATGGCTACACCTTC.